One and the same sample provided the 5 T cell receptor beta chains below, sequenced in a study of STAT5B mutations in CD4+ large granular lymphocyte leukemia. Some clones are missing from TCRdb's copy, which holds only in-frame ones; the method was immunoSEQ multiplex PCR. The repertoire holds about 5,000 clones, with 60% to 85% as singletons. Sequencing used PBMCs. These TCRs come from a man older than 75 with CD4+ T-cell large granular lymphocyte leukemia.

The CDR3 region is CASSAQGGEQYF. CDR3 sequence (DNA): TGTGCCAGCAGCGCACAGGGGGGGGAGCAGTACTTC. The chain carries TRBV9 and TRBJ2-7, with D perhaps matching TRBD1 (8 bases). Germline CDR1 is SGDLS and CDR2 is YYNGEE. The CDR3 has 12 residues. V lost 3 bases and J 7 bases, leaving 11 bases between the germline ends.

The rearrangement uses TRBV7-9 and TRBJ2-7; D unclear. Trimming shortened V by 11 bases and J by 5 bases, and 13 bases separated the two germline ends. The germline CDR1 and CDR2 sequences are SEHNR and FQNEAQ (reference sequence). The CDR3 consists of 11 residues. As DNA, the CDR3 is TGTGCCCTTTTGGGCCGAGACGAGCAGTACTTC. Amino acid sequence: CALLGRDEQYF.

The gene calls are TRBV5-1 and TRBJ1-2; D is possibly TRBD1 (5 bases). Trimming shortened V by 0 bases and J by 3 bases, and 12 bases separated the two germline ends. The germline CDR1 and CDR2 sequences are SGHRS and YFSETQ. The CDR3 sequence is 15 residues long. The CDR3 sequence: CASSLDPGGDYGYTF. The CDR3 region has the DNA TGCGCCAGCAGCTTGGACCCGGGAGGGGACTATGGCTACACCTTC.

The chain is built from TRBV28 and TRBJ1-1; D ambiguous. The V gene's germline CDR1 is MDHEN and CDR2 SYDVKM. The CDR3 has 12 residues. V was clipped by 6 bases and J by 4 bases, with 9 bases between them. As DNA, the CDR3 is TGTGCCAGCAGCCGATTTGGCACTGAAGCTTTCTTT. It yields the protein CASSRFGTEAFF.

The V gene is TRBV28, the J gene TRBJ1-2; 7 nucleotides align to TRBD1. This CDR3 spans 15 amino acids. Trimming cost V 4 bases and J 4 bases; bases outside gene matches: 9. Germline lookup yields CDR1 MDHEN and CDR2 SYDVKM. The CDR3, as DNA: TGTGCCAGCAGTTCCGGGAACAGGGGCCTCTATGGCTACACCTTC. Translating gives CASSSGNRGLYGYTF.